The TCR beta chain under discussion was sequenced for a study of blood T cell repertoires in COVID-19. The CDR3 loop spans 13 amino acids. Trimming at V came to 4 bases and at J to 9 bases, leaving 4 bases not matched to a gene. The germline CDR1 and CDR2 sequences are MRHNA and SNTAGT. Method: immunoSEQ multiplex PCR; TCRdb's copy keeps in-frame clones and lacks some. The sample yields about 160,000 clones, 60% to 85% seen once. The sequencing sample was made of peripheral blood. This rearrangement joins TRBV6-4 to TRBJ2-1; 9 bases align to TRBD1. The receptor was isolated from a man in his sixties or seventies with acute or convalescent COVID-19. CDR3 DNA: TGTGCCAGCAGTGGGGACAGGGCCGGTGAGCAGTTCTTC. It codes for CASSGDRAGEQFF.